This is a list of T cell receptor beta chains from one sample in a study of blood T cell repertoires in COVID-19. Clones were read by immunoSEQ multiplex PCR, and TCRdb kept only the in-frame ones, dropping some. The sample consists of hundreds of thousands of clones, around 89% of them appearing once. Sequenced material: PBMCs or T cells enriched from blood (not recorded which). Every receptor here comes from a woman aged 40 to 50 who had recovered from COVID-19. CDR3s include the opening cysteine and the closing phenylalanine or tryptophan. Each record gives: CDR3 protein, CDR3 DNA, D gene, J gene, V gene, clone size. A D gene is named only where the DNA matches it firmly. The size field is filled for only some rows; it gives once, few, many or a size class.

CDR3aa: CASSLSASGSYNEQFF
CDR3nt: TGTGCCAGCAGCTTAAGTGCTAGCGGGTCTTACAATGAGCAGTTCTTC
d_gene: TRBD2
j_gene: TRBJ2-1
v_gene: TRBV7-3
abundance: .

CDR3aa: CASSGGSSYNEQFF
CDR3nt: TGTGCCAGCTCAGGGGGCAGCTCCTACAATGAGCAGTTCTTC
d_gene: TRBD1
j_gene: TRBJ2-1
v_gene: TRBV10-3
abundance: once

CDR3aa: CASSSPGTGDEAFF
CDR3nt: TGTGCCAGCAGCTCCCCCGGGACAGGGGACGAAGCTTTCTTT
d_gene: TRBD1
j_gene: TRBJ1-1
v_gene: TRBV13
abundance: once

CDR3aa: CASSLGRAGDEQYF
CDR3nt: TGTGCCAGCAGCTTAGGCAGGGCGGGGGACGAGCAGTACTTC
d_gene: TRBD2
j_gene: TRBJ2-7
v_gene: TRBV7-2
abundance: .

CDR3aa: CASTRDRDNQPQHF
CDR3nt: TGTGCCAGCACCCGGGACAGGGACAATCAGCCCCAGCATTTT
d_gene: TRBD1
j_gene: TRBJ1-5
v_gene: TRBV2
abundance: .

CDR3aa: CASSYRQRYSNQPQHF
CDR3nt: TGTGCCAGCAGTTACCGACAGAGATATAGCAATCAGCCCCAGCATTTT
d_gene: .
j_gene: TRBJ1-5
v_gene: TRBV6-2/TRBV6-3
abundance: .

CDR3aa: CASSLLPLRTESTETQYF
CDR3nt: TGCGCCAGCAGCTTGTTGCCCCTCCGGACAGAGAGTACAGAGACCCAGTACTTC
d_gene: .
j_gene: TRBJ2-5
v_gene: TRBV5-1
abundance: .

CDR3aa: CASSPGSSLNEKLFF
CDR3nt: TGTGCCAGCAGCCCCGGTAGTTCCCTTAATGAAAAACTGTTTTTT
d_gene: .
j_gene: TRBJ1-4
v_gene: TRBV3-1/TRBV3-2
abundance: few

CDR3aa: CASSLWQAEKLFF
CDR3nt: TGTGCCAGCAGTTTATGGCAGGCTGAAAAACTGTTTTTT
d_gene: .
j_gene: TRBJ1-4
v_gene: TRBV12-3/TRBV12-4
abundance: .

CDR3aa: CASSQAVQGSTDTQYF
CDR3nt: TGCGCCAGCAGCCAGGCCGTACAGGGGAGCACAGATACGCAGTATTTT
d_gene: TRBD1
j_gene: TRBJ2-3
v_gene: TRBV4-3
abundance: .

CDR3aa: CASSYGDLEETQYF
CDR3nt: TGTGCCAGCTCCTACGGTGACTTAGAAGAGACCCAGTACTTC
d_gene: .
j_gene: TRBJ2-5
v_gene: TRBV18
abundance: .

CDR3aa: CASRSGPENTGELFF
CDR3nt: TGTGCCAGCAGAAGCGGACCAGAGAACACCGGGGAGCTGTTTTTT
d_gene: .
j_gene: TRBJ2-2
v_gene: TRBV28
abundance: .

CDR3aa: CASSLPGGSYNEQFF
CDR3nt: TGTGCCAGCAGCCTACCGGGGGGGTCCTACAATGAGCAGTTCTTC
d_gene: TRBD2
j_gene: TRBJ2-1
v_gene: TRBV14
abundance: few

CDR3aa: CASSSLDRLEQYF
CDR3nt: TGTGCCAGCAGTTCCTTAGACAGGCTAGAGCAGTACTTC
d_gene: .
j_gene: TRBJ2-7
v_gene: TRBV6-2/TRBV6-3
abundance: .

CDR3aa: CASSIGDYSIYNEQFF
CDR3nt: TGTGCCAGTAGTATAGGCGACTACTCAATCTACAATGAGCAGTTCTTC
d_gene: .
j_gene: TRBJ2-1
v_gene: TRBV19
abundance: .

CDR3aa: CATQGVYGYTF
CDR3nt: TGTGCCACCCAGGGGGTTTATGGCTACACCTTC
d_gene: TRBD1
j_gene: TRBJ1-2
v_gene: TRBV2
abundance: .

CDR3aa: CSVALRLAGGHNEQFF
CDR3nt: TGCAGCGTTGCCCTGAGACTAGCGGGGGGGCACAATGAGCAGTTCTTC
d_gene: TRBD2
j_gene: TRBJ2-1
v_gene: TRBV29-1
abundance: .

CDR3aa: CASSYDVRVKLFF
CDR3nt: TGTGCCAGCAGTTACGACGTACGGGTTAAACTGTTTTTT
d_gene: .
j_gene: TRBJ1-4
v_gene: TRBV6-5
abundance: .

CDR3aa: CASSLGGSYNSPLHF
CDR3nt: TGTGCCAGCAGCTTAGGAGGCTCCTATAATTCACCCCTCCACTTT
d_gene: .
j_gene: TRBJ1-6
v_gene: TRBV7-9
abundance: .

CDR3aa: CASSLQGEAFF
CDR3nt: TGCGCCAGCAGCTTACAGGGGGAAGCTTTCTTT
d_gene: TRBD1
j_gene: TRBJ1-1
v_gene: TRBV5-1
abundance: few

CDR3aa: CASSELDGRGYPDTQYF
CDR3nt: TGTGCCAGCAGTGAATTGGACGGGAGAGGGTATCCAGATACGCAGTATTTT
d_gene: .
j_gene: TRBJ2-3
v_gene: TRBV25-1
abundance: .

CDR3aa: CASSTGTGDAYGYTF
CDR3nt: TGTGCCAGCAGCACAGGGACAGGGGATGCCTATGGCTACACCTTC
d_gene: TRBD1
j_gene: TRBJ1-2
v_gene: TRBV13
abundance: .

CDR3aa: CASSFRGRNSGANVLTF
CDR3nt: TGTGCCAGCAGTTTCAGGGGTCGGAACTCTGGGGCCAACGTCCTGACTTTC
d_gene: .
j_gene: TRBJ2-6
v_gene: TRBV28
abundance: .

CDR3aa: CASSRTGRAQETQYF
CDR3nt: TGTGCCAGCAGCCGGACAGGGAGGGCCCAGGAGACCCAGTACTTC
d_gene: .
j_gene: TRBJ2-5
v_gene: TRBV9
abundance: .

CDR3aa: CAGSLTGTSGSPLRGTGELFF
CDR3nt: TGTGCCGGATCTTTGACCGGGACTAGCGGGAGCCCGTTACGCGGCACCGGGGAGCTGTTTTTT
d_gene: TRBD2
j_gene: TRBJ2-2
v_gene: TRBV30
abundance: .

CDR3aa: CASSSGQRNQPQHF
CDR3nt: TGTGCCAGCAGTTCGGGACAGCGCAATCAGCCCCAGCATTTT
d_gene: TRBD1
j_gene: TRBJ1-5
v_gene: TRBV28
abundance: .

CDR3aa: CAWSVLRDYGYTF
CDR3nt: TGTGCCTGGAGTGTACTGAGGGACTATGGCTACACCTTC
d_gene: .
j_gene: TRBJ1-2
v_gene: TRBV30
abundance: .

CDR3aa: CASSLRDISNQPQHF
CDR3nt: TGTGCCAGCAGCTTACGGGACATTAGCAATCAGCCCCAGCATTTT
d_gene: .
j_gene: TRBJ1-5
v_gene: TRBV7-2
abundance: .

CDR3aa: CASSLGEVRETQYF
CDR3nt: TGTGCCAGCAGCTTAGGCGAGGTGAGGGAGACCCAGTACTTC
d_gene: .
j_gene: TRBJ2-5
v_gene: TRBV11-2
abundance: .

CDR3aa: CASRGGEIGEQYF
CDR3nt: TGTGCCAGCAGAGGGGGGGAAATAGGTGAGCAGTACTTC
d_gene: .
j_gene: TRBJ2-7
v_gene: TRBV25-1
abundance: .

CDR3aa: CASSALLAVRTNEQFF
CDR3nt: TGTGCCAGCTCAGCCCTACTAGCGGTAAGAACGAATGAGCAGTTCTTC
d_gene: TRBD2
j_gene: TRBJ2-1
v_gene: TRBV18
abundance: .

CDR3aa: CAISEELAWGQFF
CDR3nt: TGTGCCATCAGTGAAGAACTAGCTTGGGGGCAGTTCTTC
d_gene: .
j_gene: TRBJ2-1
v_gene: TRBV10-3
abundance: .

CDR3aa: CASSGTGGAYGYTF
CDR3nt: TGTGCCAGCAGTGGGACAGGTGGGGCCTATGGCTACACCTTC
d_gene: TRBD1
j_gene: TRBJ1-2
v_gene: TRBV2
abundance: .

CDR3aa: CSVEDPGQGPIF
CDR3nt: TGCAGCGTTGAAGATCCGGGACAGGGGCCTATTTTT
d_gene: TRBD1
j_gene: TRBJ1-4
v_gene: TRBV29-1
abundance: .

CDR3aa: CSPRLLSSYNSPLHF
CDR3nt: TGCAGCCCCAGGCTTCTGAGCTCCTATAATTCACCCCTCCACTTT
d_gene: .
j_gene: TRBJ1-6
v_gene: TRBV29-1
abundance: .

CDR3aa: CASSLTDNYGYTF
CDR3nt: TGTGCCAGCAGCCTGACAGACAACTATGGCTACACCTTC
d_gene: .
j_gene: TRBJ1-2
v_gene: TRBV5-6
abundance: .

CDR3aa: CASSLGLLAELFF
CDR3nt: TGTGCCAGCAGCCTGGGACTCCTTGCAGAGCTGTTTTTT
d_gene: .
j_gene: TRBJ2-2
v_gene: TRBV12-3/TRBV12-4
abundance: .

CDR3aa: CAISESESSYEQYF
CDR3nt: TGTGCCATCAGTGAGTCCGAGAGCTCCTACGAGCAGTACTTC
d_gene: .
j_gene: TRBJ2-7
v_gene: TRBV10-3
abundance: .

CDR3aa: CATSRGGQGRETQYF
CDR3nt: TGTGCCACCAGCAGAGGGGGACAGGGGAGGGAGACCCAGTACTTC
d_gene: TRBD1
j_gene: TRBJ2-5
v_gene: TRBV15
abundance: .

CDR3aa: CASSFGKLTYEQYF
CDR3nt: TGTGCCAGCAGCTTCGGGAAATTGACCTACGAGCAGTACTTC
d_gene: .
j_gene: TRBJ2-7
v_gene: TRBV5-6
abundance: .

CDR3aa: CASSYSSRVENGYTF
CDR3nt: TGTGCCAGCAGTTACTCCTCCAGGGTAGAGAATGGCTACACCTTC
d_gene: .
j_gene: TRBJ1-2
v_gene: TRBV6-5
abundance: many

CDR3aa: CASPRGREGRNEQFF
CDR3nt: TGTGCCAGCCCCAGGGGACGGGAGGGAAGGAATGAGCAGTTCTTC
d_gene: TRBD2
j_gene: TRBJ2-1
v_gene: TRBV5-6
abundance: .

CDR3aa: CASSADSSYGYTF
CDR3nt: TGTGCCAGCAGTGCCGACAGCAGCTATGGCTACACCTTC
d_gene: .
j_gene: TRBJ1-2
v_gene: TRBV2
abundance: .

CDR3aa: CAISELTGTGPTYEQYF
CDR3nt: TGTGCCATCAGTGAGCTCACCGGGACAGGGCCGACCTACGAGCAGTACTTC
d_gene: TRBD1
j_gene: TRBJ2-7
v_gene: TRBV10-3
abundance: .

CDR3aa: CSAEGVVRGNEKLFF
CDR3nt: TGCAGCGCCGAAGGGGTAGTGCGGGGTAATGAAAAACTGTTTTTT
d_gene: .
j_gene: TRBJ1-4
v_gene: TRBV29-1
abundance: .

CDR3aa: CASNSRGLAGDYEQYF
CDR3nt: TGTGCCAGCAACTCCAGGGGCCTAGCCGGGGACTACGAGCAGTACTTC
d_gene: .
j_gene: TRBJ2-7
v_gene: TRBV11-3
abundance: .

CDR3aa: CASIQSRTYNEQFF
CDR3nt: TGTGCCAGCATTCAGTCACGGACTTACAATGAGCAGTTCTTC
d_gene: .
j_gene: TRBJ2-1
v_gene: TRBV6-5
abundance: .

CDR3aa: CASSFRTSGSYEQYF
CDR3nt: TGTGCCAGCAGCTTTCGGACTAGCGGGAGCTACGAGCAGTACTTC
d_gene: TRBD2
j_gene: TRBJ2-7
v_gene: TRBV11-3
abundance: .

CDR3aa: CASSPPRDRGIIRGGYTF
CDR3nt: TGTGCCAGCAGTCCCCCGAGGGACAGGGGAATTATTCGGGGTGGCTACACCTTC
d_gene: TRBD1
j_gene: TRBJ1-2
v_gene: TRBV6-6
abundance: .

CDR3aa: CASSLRLAGYNEQFF
CDR3nt: TGTGCCAGCAGCCTCAGACTAGCGGGCTACAATGAGCAGTTCTTC
d_gene: TRBD2
j_gene: TRBJ2-1
v_gene: TRBV7-3
abundance: few

CDR3aa: CASSKGGGTDTQYF
CDR3nt: TGTGCCAGCAGTAAAGGAGGGGGTACAGATACGCAGTATTTT
d_gene: .
j_gene: TRBJ2-3
v_gene: TRBV2
abundance: .

CDR3aa: CAWRGRTSELFNTGELFF
CDR3nt: TGTGCCTGGAGGGGAAGAACTAGCGAATTATTTAACACCGGGGAGCTGTTTTTT
d_gene: TRBD2
j_gene: TRBJ2-2
v_gene: TRBV30
abundance: few

CDR3aa: CASSTRDRRTNYGYTF
CDR3nt: TGTGCCAGTAGTACCCGGGACAGGCGAACTAACTATGGCTACACCTTC
d_gene: TRBD1
j_gene: TRBJ1-2
v_gene: TRBV19
abundance: .

CDR3aa: CASSVDPRETQYF
CDR3nt: TGTGCCAGCAGTGTTGACCCGCGGGAGACCCAGTACTTC
d_gene: .
j_gene: TRBJ2-5
v_gene: TRBV2
abundance: .

CDR3aa: CASSSDMSYNSPLHF
CDR3nt: TGTGCCAGCAGCTCGGACATGAGCTATAATTCACCCCTCCACTTT
d_gene: .
j_gene: TRBJ1-6
v_gene: TRBV7-9
abundance: .

CDR3aa: CASSLALGTIYNEQFF
CDR3nt: TGTGCCAGCAGCTTGGCCCTAGGGACAATTTACAATGAGCAGTTCTTC
d_gene: .
j_gene: TRBJ2-1
v_gene: TRBV5-4
abundance: .

CDR3aa: CSAGTGGNEQYF
CDR3nt: TGCAGCGCTGGGACAGGGGGCAACGAGCAGTACTTC
d_gene: TRBD1
j_gene: TRBJ2-7
v_gene: TRBV29-1
abundance: .

CDR3aa: CASSLYSGRLNEQFF
CDR3nt: TGTGCCAGCAGCTTATATAGCGGGAGGCTCAATGAGCAGTTCTTC
d_gene: TRBD2
j_gene: TRBJ2-1
v_gene: TRBV7-9
abundance: .

CDR3aa: CASSPGLGYEQYF
CDR3nt: TGTGCCAGCAGCCCGGGACTAGGCTACGAGCAGTACTTC
d_gene: TRBD2
j_gene: TRBJ2-7
v_gene: TRBV16
abundance: .